The clone carrying this T cell receptor (beta chain) was found a few times. The data belong to a study of T cells in Graves' hyperthyroidism and ophthalmopathy. Researchers amplified the TCR beta CDR3 regions from RNA transcripts. HTBI primers were the set used in a first-round RT-PCR of the TCR CDR3. In TCRdb, the multiplex PCR reads were re-called with MiXCR into one record per CDR3 protein. This table holds roughly 500,000 distinct CDR3 sequences, 22% found once. This CDR3 has 16 amino acids. V dropped 5 bases and J dropped 5; count of bases not matched to a gene: 10. Germline lookup yields CDR1 SGHNT and CDR2 YYREEE (reference sequence).

Sequenced material: blood. The sequence was collected from a woman in her seventies with Graves' ophthalmopathy. This chain connects TRBV5-4 to TRBJ2-1; 10 nucleotides line up with TRBD2. The CDR3 protein is CASSQVAGGINNEQFF. Written as DNA, the CDR3 is TGTGCCAGCAGTCAAGTAGCGGGAGGCATCAACAATGAGCAGTTCTTC. The variable domain in full, with the rest retrieved from reference TRBV5-4 and TRBJ2-1, is ETGVTQSPTHLIKTRGQQVTLRCSSQSGHNTVSWYQQALGQGPQFIFQYYREEENGRGNFPPRFSGLQFPNYSSELNVNALELDDSALYLCASSQVAGGINNEQFFGPGTRLTVL.